This T cell receptor beta chain was sequenced during a study of response to subunit inactivated influenza vaccine. Points from the study as a whole: The authors put forward the suggestion that each seasonal influenza vaccination may bring in only a limited number of new T cells.

MiXCR, applied by TCRdb to the RT-PCR reads, yields one record per CDR3 protein. Here the sample spans hundreds of thousands of distinct CDR3 sequences, roughly 13% being singletons. Looked up from germline, CDR1 is MGHRA and CDR2 is YSYEKL. Trimming removed 3 bases at V and 5 bases at J, with 13 bases between. The CDR3 spans 15 residues. As for this clonotype: Antigen: not known.

The TCR sequence derives from a man aged 45-65 years who received an inactivated influenza vaccine. This chain uses TRBV4-1 with TRBJ2-2, with D tentatively TRBD1 (5 bases). The sequencing used PBMCs from blood, collected roughly 15 days before vaccination. DNA for the CDR3: TGCGCCAGCAGCCACCCCGCCCCAGGGACCGGGGAGCTGTTTTTT. Its protein product is CASSHPAPGTGELFF.